Listed here are 30 T cell receptor beta chains from one sample, sequenced in a study of blood T cell repertoires in COVID-19. The method was immunoSEQ multiplex PCR; TCRdb's version includes in-frame clones alone and lacks a portion of them. Of 25,000 to 30,000 clones in the sample, about 89% were seen once. Sample: peripheral blood. The receptors derive from a human donor in a cohort sampled during active COVID-19.

The V call is TRBV2, the J call TRBJ2-1, with 7 positions matching TRBD2. The CDR3 contains 14 residues. With V trimmed by 8 bases and J by 6 bases, 10 bases remained unmatched. Per germline, CDR1 SNHLY and CDR2 FYNNEI. The CDR3 nucleotides are TGTGCCAGCGACCCGGGGGGAGGGGTCAATGAGCAGTTCTTC. It codes for CASDPGGGVNEQFF. The full variable domain, rest sourced from reference TRBV2 and TRBJ2-1, is EPEVTQTPSHQVTQMGQEVILRCVPISNHLYFYWYRQILGQKVEFLVSFYNNEISEKSEIFDDQFSVERPDGSNFTLKIRSTKLEDSAMYFCASDPGGGVNEQFFGPGTRLTVL.

This clone occurred once. The rearrangement links TRBV3-1 (or the pseudogene TRBV3-2) to TRBJ1-1; 7 nucleotides line up with TRBD1. V lost 4 bases and J lost 10; bases outside the gene matches: 12. Germline lookup yields CDR1 LGHDT and CDR2 YNNKEL (reference sequence). CDR3 size: 14 residues. The DNA for the CDR3 is TGTGCCAGCAGCCCTCCAGACAGGGTAGGTCGAGCTTTCTTT. This gives the protein CASSPPDRVGRAFF.

The rearrangement uses TRBV9 and TRBJ2-5; TRBD2 matches 9 bases. CDR3 length: 16 residues. CDR1 is SGDLS, CDR2 YYNGEE, per germline. V dropped 0 bases and J dropped 1; count of bases not matched to a gene: 4. For the CDR3, the DNA is TGTGCCAGCAGCGTAGGACTAGCGGAGAGCCAAGAGACCCAGTACTTC. The encoded protein is CASSVGLAESQETQYF. The whole variable domain, remainder taken from reference TRBV9 and TRBJ2-5, is DSGVTQTPKHLITATGQRVTLRCSPRSGDLSVYWYQQSLDQGLQFLIQYYNGEERAKGNILERFSAQQFPDLHSELNLSSLELGDSALYFCASSVGLAESQETQYFGPGTRLLVL.

The J gene is TRBJ2-1, the V gene TRBV4-2; 14 bases fit TRBD2. This CDR3 contains 15 residues. CDR1 LGHNA and CDR2 YNFKEQ come from the germline V gene. The trim removed 3 bases at V and 10 bases at J, leaving 5 bases unmatched. DNA for the CDR3: TGTGCCAGCAGCCAGACTAGCGGGGGGGCGTACGAGCAGTTCTTC. Its translation: CASSQTSGGAYEQFF.

The rearrangement joins TRBV7-9 to TRBJ2-5; 7 bases agree with TRBD2. The CDR3 has 13 residues. Germline-derived CDR1 and CDR2 are SEHNR and FQNEAQ (reference sequence). The junction had 3 bases not matched to a gene; V was cut back by 3 bases and J by 5 bases. The CDR3: CASSLGGRETQYF. The CDR3 DNA sequence: TGTGCCAGCAGCTTGGGAGGGAGGGAGACCCAGTACTTC. Based on the CDR3 plus reference TRBV7-9 and TRBJ2-5, the full variable domain is DTGVSQNPRHKITKRGQNVTFRCDPISEHNRLYWYRQTLGQGPEFLTYFQNEAQLEKSRLLSDRFSAERPKGSFSTLEIQRTEQGDSAMYLCASSLGGRETQYFGPGTRLLVL.

This clone was detected once. V usage is TRBV6-2 or TRBV6-3 and J usage is TRBJ2-5; D might be TRBD2 (5 bases). Germline V gene sequence: CDR1 MNHEY, CDR2 SVGEGT. V lost 5 bases to trimming and J lost 4 bases, with 17 bases between them. This CDR3 has 15 residues. CDR3 protein: CASSATSVGRETQYF. The CDR3 region has the DNA TGTGCCAGCAGTGCGACGTCGGTGGGGAGAGAGACCCAGTACTTC.

The chain combines TRBV21-1 with TRBJ2-2; the table assigns TRBD2, which was not confirmed against the DNA. TRBV21-1 is a documented pseudogene. The CDR3 runs to 22 residues. CDR3 in DNA: TGTGCCAGCAGCAACGATTGCCTCTCCCTCCCTTGCCATCCTAAGAACACCGGGGAGCTGTTTTTT. It yields the protein CASSNDCLSLPCHPKNTGELFF.

The chain links TRBV7-9 to TRBJ2-1, with a possible D match to TRBD2 (7 bases). Germline CDR1 and CDR2: SEHNR and FQNEAQ (reference sequence). The ends were cut back, 0 bases at V and 8 bases at J, with 14 bases in the middle. This CDR3 is 15 amino acids long. DNA for the CDR3: TGTGCCAGCAGCTTAGCGGGGGGGGCCGCGGATGAGCAGTTCTTC. Translated: CASSLAGGAADEQFF.

This clone came up a few times. The chain combines TRBV5-1 with TRBJ2-7, with D possibly being TRBD2 (6 bases). The germline V gene has CDR1 SGHRS and CDR2 YFSETQ. CDR3 length: 14 amino acids. V shed 3 bases and J shed 1 base, with 11 bases lying between them. The CDR3 is CASSSSGGSYEQYF. The CDR3 coding sequence is TGCGCCAGCAGCTCATCTGGGGGGTCCTACGAGCAGTACTTC. Filled out from reference TRBV5-1 and TRBJ2-7, the complete variable domain reads KAGVTQTPRYLIKTRGQQVTLSCSPISGHRSVSWYQQTPGQGLQFLFEYFSETQRNKGNFPGRFSGRQFSNSRSEMNVSTLELGDSALYLCASSSSGGSYEQYFGPGTRLTVT.

The chain couples TRBV7-9 to TRBJ2-7; D gene unclear. Trimming cost V 7 bases and J 0 bases, with 13 bases left between them. CDR1 and CDR2 (germline): SEHNR, FQNEAQ (reference sequence). This CDR3 spans 14 amino acids. CDR3 residues: CASTPTDRSYEQYF. CDR3 coding DNA: TGTGCCAGCACCCCGACTGACCGCTCCTACGAGCAGTACTTC.

The genes are TRBV19 and TRBJ2-1; 10 nucleotides agree with TRBD2. The CDR3 has 15 amino acids. V shed 0 bases, J shed 7 bases, and the junction held 3 bases outside the gene matches. Germline V lookup: CDR1 LNHDA, CDR2 SQIVND (reference sequence). CDR3 sequence reads: CASSIDSSGGNEQFF. As DNA, the CDR3 is TGTGCCAGTAGTATAGATTCTAGCGGGGGTAATGAGCAGTTCTTC.

The rearrangement links TRBV2 to TRBJ1-3; no clear D gene. V dropped 1 base and J dropped 6 bases, with 7 bases sitting between them. Germline CDR1 reads SNHLY; CDR2 reads FYNNEI. This CDR3 has 13 amino acids. CDR3 amino acids: CASSEETENTIYF. The CDR3, as DNA: TGTGCCAGCAGTGAAGAAACAGAAAACACCATATATTTT.

The chain recombines TRBV5-1 with TRBJ1-1; D may be TRBD1 (5 bases). Germline V lookup: CDR1 SGHRS, CDR2 YFSETQ. V was trimmed by 6 bases and J by 5 bases, leaving 14 bases between them. The CDR3 sequence is 13 residues long. In DNA form, the CDR3 reads TGCGCCAGCACCTACGGGGGGGAGACTGAAGCTTTCTTT. It codes for CASTYGGETEAFF.

This CDR3 reads CASSTGLAGGRADTQYF. The CDR3 DNA reads TGTGCCAGCAGCACCGGACTAGCGGGGGGGCGGGCAGATACGCAGTATTTT. The rearrangement joins TRBV4-2 to TRBJ2-3; 15 bases line up with TRBD2. The CDR3 is 17 amino acids. The V and J ends lost 5 bases and 4 bases, in that order; junction bases with no gene match: 7. The germline V gene encodes CDR1 LGHNA and CDR2 YNFKEQ.

CDR3 sequence: CATGDQRGSQETQYF. The CDR3 bases are TGTGCCACCGGGGACCAGCGGGGGTCGCAAGAGACCCAGTACTTC. This rearrangement joins TRBV24-1 to TRBJ2-5, with 8 bases lining up with TRBD2. After removal of 9 bases from V and 2 bases from J, the junction contained 10 bases not matched to a gene. Germline CDR1 and CDR2: KGHDR and SFDVKD. The CDR3 extends over 15 amino acids.

This chain uses TRBV24-1 with TRBJ2-2, with a tentative D call TRBD1 (6 bases). V was clipped by 3 bases and J by 5 bases, with 12 bases between them. The CDR3 consists of 15 residues. Germline CDR1 is KGHDR and CDR2 is SFDVKD. The CDR3 region is CATSDPRDITGELFF. The CDR3 DNA reads TGTGCCACCAGTGATCCAAGGGACATTACCGGGGAGCTGTTTTTT.

The chain recombines TRBV6-5 with TRBJ1-4; D unresolved. Trimming took off 6 bases at V and 7 bases at J, with 15 bases between the two ends. CDR1 MNHEY and CDR2 SVGAGI come from the germline V gene. The CDR3 sequence is 14 residues long. Here the CDR3 DNA reads TGTGCCAGCAGCCGGGAAGTCGGCGGTGAAAAACTGTTTTTT. Translated, it gives CASSREVGGEKLFF.

The chain recombines TRBV25-1 with TRBJ1-3; no clear D. Germline-derived CDR1 and CDR2 are MGHDK and SYGVNS. The CDR3 extends over 13 amino acids. V dropped 9 bases and J dropped 4 bases, with 13 bases sitting between them. The CDR3 is CASRSGNGNTIYF. The CDR3 DNA is TGTGCCAGTAGGTCGGGAAACGGAAACACCATATATTTT.

This chain joins TRBV19 and TRBJ1-2; 7 nucleotides match TRBD1. J was trimmed by 3 bases and V by 3 bases; bases with no gene match: 4. Germline V lookup: CDR1 LNHDA, CDR2 SQIVND (reference sequence). CDR3 length: 14 residues. Here the CDR3 DNA reads TGTGCCAGTAGTATGAGGCAGGGGGACTATGGCTACACCTTC. The encoded protein is CASSMRQGDYGYTF.

This clone was observed a handful of times. The chain links TRBV11-1 to TRBJ1-2, with TRBD1 as a possible D gene (5 bases). This CDR3 has 15 amino acids. V lost 5 bases to trimming and J lost 8 bases, with 21 bases between them. Per germline, CDR1 SGHAT and CDR2 FQDESV (reference sequence). DNA for the CDR3: TGTGCCAGCAGCCCGACCTCGACAGCCTTGTTAGGCTACACCTTC. Translating gives CASSPTSTALLGYTF. Full variable domain (remainder filled in from reference TRBV11-1 and TRBJ1-2): EAEVAQSPRYKITEKSQAVAFWCDPISGHATLYWYRQILGQGPELLVQFQDESVVDDSQLPKDRFSAERLKGVDSTLKIQPAELGDSAMYLCASSPTSTALLGYTFGSGTRLTVV.

This chain uses TRBV5-1 with TRBJ2-7, with D perhaps TRBD1 (5 bases). Germline CDR1 SGHRS, CDR2 YFSETQ. V gave up 2 bases and J gave up 3 bases, with 9 bases separating them. The CDR3 is 13 residues long. The CDR3 bases are TGCGCCAGCAGCTTCAGCAGGGACTACGAGCAGTACTTC. Protein product: CASSFSRDYEQYF. Full variable domain (missing parts from reference TRBV5-1 and TRBJ2-7): KAGVTQTPRYLIKTRGQQVTLSCSPISGHRSVSWYQQTPGQGLQFLFEYFSETQRNKGNFPGRFSGRQFSNSRSEMNVSTLELGDSALYLCASSFSRDYEQYFGPGTRLTVT.

This chain joins TRBV7-2 and TRBJ2-1, with D unclear. The length of the CDR3 is 15 residues. Germline V CDR1 and CDR2: SGHTA, FQGNSA. The ends were cut back, 5 bases at V and 2 bases at J, with 13 bases in the middle. CDR3 sequence: CASSPEAAPYNEQFF. In DNA form, the CDR3 reads TGTGCCAGCAGCCCTGAAGCTGCTCCCTACAATGAGCAGTTCTTC.

CDR3 bases: TGTGCCAGCAGCGAAGGAGGCACTTCGGTACTGTTTTTT. Amino acids: CASSEGGTSVLFF. The J gene is TRBJ1-4, the V gene TRBV25-1, with no clear D. CDR3 size: 13 residues. V lost 6 bases, J lost 13 bases, and 18 bases lay in between. Germline CDR1 MGHDK, CDR2 SYGVNS. Full variable domain (missing parts from reference TRBV25-1 and TRBJ1-4): EADIYQTPRYLVIGTGKKITLECSQTMGHDKMYWYQQDPGMELHLIHYSYGVNSTEKGDLSSESTVSRIRTEHFPLTLESARPSHTSQYLCASSEGGTSVLFFGSGTQLSVL.

In this sample, this clone turned up once. This chain joins TRBV6-5 and TRBJ1-1; 7 bases are shared with TRBD1. In germline, CDR1 is MNHEY, CDR2 SVGAGI. With 8 bases clipped from V and 6 bases from J, the junction kept 9 bases outside the gene matches. The CDR3 loop spans 13 amino acids. The chain's CDR3 is CASLDRSRAEAFF. CDR3 bases: TGTGCCAGCTTGGACAGGTCGAGGGCTGAAGCTTTCTTT.

The rearrangement uses TRBV4-3 and TRBJ1-4; 8 bases are shared with TRBD1. V shed 1 base, J shed 7 bases, and the junction held 5 bases outside the gene matches. Germline V gene lookup returns CDR1 LGHNA and CDR2 YSLEER. This CDR3 region has 15 residues. CDR3 sequence (DNA): TGCGCCAGCAGCCAAGCCGGGACAGGAAGTGAAAAACTGTTTTTT. As protein: CASSQAGTGSEKLFF.

The CDR3 sequence is CASSRPTGSEQYF. In DNA, the CDR3 is TGTGCCAGCAGCCGGCCTACAGGGTCGGAGCAGTACTTC. V and J are TRBV7-9 and TRBJ2-7; maybe TRBD1 (6 bases). V was trimmed by 5 bases and J by 7 bases, leaving 15 bases between them. Germline values: CDR1 SEHNR, CDR2 FQNEAQ (reference sequence). The CDR3 extends over 13 amino acids.

The chain is built from TRBV3-1 (or the pseudogene TRBV3-2) and TRBJ1-1; TRBD1 might be the D (5 bases). The ends were cut back, 0 bases at V and 5 bases at J, with 10 bases in the middle. Germline V gene lookup returns CDR1 LGHDT and CDR2 YNNKEL (reference sequence). The CDR3 length is 14 residues. As DNA, the CDR3 is TGTGCCAGCAGCCAAGAGGGGCGAAAGACTGAAGCTTTCTTT. It specifies CASSQEGRKTEAFF.

J is TRBJ2-7 and V is TRBV18, with D possibly being TRBD1 (9 bases). Trimming removed 2 bases at V and 4 bases at J, with 18 bases between. CDR3 length: 16 residues. Germline CDR1 is KGHSH and CDR2 is LQKENI. Written as DNA, the CDR3 is TGTGCCAGCTCACCATCCGGGGGGGGGACAGGGTACGAGCAGTACTTC. Its translation: CASSPSGGGTGYEQYF. Full variable domain (remainder filled in from reference TRBV18 and TRBJ2-7): NAGVMQNPRHLVRRRGQEARLRCSPMKGHSHVYWYRQLPEEGLKFMVYLQKENIIDESGMPKERFSAEFPKEGPSILRIQQVVRGDSAAYFCASSPSGGGTGYEQYFGPGTRLTVT.

The chain couples TRBV7-3 to TRBJ2-1; TRBD1 matches at 10 bases. The CDR3 runs to 14 residues. Unmatched junction bases numbered 8, after V lost 5 bases and J lost 10 bases. CDR1 is SGHTA and CDR2 is FQGTGA in the germline V gene. The DNA of the CDR3 is TGTGCCAGCAGCCCCGGGACAGGGGCAAAGGAGCAGTTCTTC. Protein sequence: CASSPGTGAKEQFF. Full variable domain (rest looked up from reference TRBV7-3 and TRBJ2-1): GAGVSQTPSNKVTEKGKYVELRCDPISGHTALYWYRQSLGQGPEFLIYFQGTGAADDSGLPNDRFFAVRPEGSVSTLKIQRTERGDSAVYLCASSPGTGAKEQFFGPGTRLTVL.

The chain joins TRBV9 to TRBJ2-7; 8 bases fit TRBD1. The CDR3 covers 15 residues. CDR1 and CDR2 from the germline V gene are SGDLS and YYNGEE. J was trimmed by 3 bases and V by 3 bases; bases with no gene match: 8. The CDR3 bases are TGTGCCAGCAGCGCCCGACAGGGGCCCAACTACGAGCAGTACTTC. Translation gives CASSARQGPNYEQYF.